This passage covers 10 T cell receptor beta chains from one sample sequenced in a study of blood T cell repertoires in COVID-19. The protocol was immunoSEQ multiplex PCR, while the TCRdb copy is restricted to in-frame clones and leaves out a portion. The sample lists approximately 300,000 clones; about 89% were seen once. Sequenced sample: peripheral blood. The receptors originated from a man aged 35-49 years with acute or convalescent COVID-19.

This chain joins TRBV12-3 or TRBV12-4 and TRBJ1-1; D is undetermined. Deletions cut 1 base from V and 5 bases from J, with 8 bases between. The CDR3 covers 13 residues. Here the CDR3 reads CASSLERGTEAFF. The CDR3 DNA is TGTGCCAGCAGTTTAGAAAGAGGGACTGAAGCTTTCTTT.

The chain couples TRBV6-2 or TRBV6-3 to TRBJ2-1; TRBD2 matches at 10 bases. The CDR3 loop spans 15 amino acids. Losses at the gene ends were 5 bases for V and 4 bases for J; bases not matched to a gene: 5. Germline V gives CDR1 MNHEY, CDR2 SVGEGT. CDR3: CASSNGLAVYNEQFF. CDR3 coding DNA: TGTGCCAGCAGTAATGGACTAGCGGTATACAATGAGCAGTTCTTC.

This clone was recorded only once. The genes are TRBV7-2 and TRBJ1-5; 7 bases agree with TRBD1. The germline CDR1 and CDR2 sequences are SGHTA and FQGNSA. J lost 3 bases, V lost 2 bases, and 4 bases had no gene match. This CDR3 is 15 amino acids long. CDR3 nucleotide sequence: TGTGCCAGCAGCTTACCAGGGGGAGACAATCAGCCCCAGCATTTT. This translates into CASSLPGGDNQPQHF.

The V gene is TRBV6-1, the J gene TRBJ2-7, with 7 bases identical to TRBD1. Per germline, CDR1 MNHNS and CDR2 SASEGT. The CDR3 is 17 residues long. V lost 1 base and J lost 3; bases outside the gene matches: 12. This chain's CDR3 is CASSEGGKTGEIYEQYF. CDR3 nucleotides: TGTGCCAGCAGTGAAGGAGGAAAAACAGGGGAAATCTACGAGCAGTACTTC.

The chain employs TRBV11-2 and TRBJ2-2; D may be TRBD2 (7 bases). V was trimmed by 1 base and J by 7 bases, leaving 22 bases between them. CDR3 length: 18 amino acids. Germline-derived CDR1 and CDR2 are SGHAT and FQNNGV. The CDR3 sequence: CASSLGQSGGPSDGELFF. The CDR3 nucleotides are TGTGCCAGCAGCTTAGGGCAGTCCGGGGGGCCCTCCGACGGGGAGCTGTTTTTT.

V usage is TRBV27 and J usage is TRBJ1-2; TRBD1 aligns across 7 bases. CDR1 and CDR2 (germline): MNHEY, SMNVEV (reference sequence). The CDR3 is 16 amino acids. The junction had 15 bases not matched to a gene; V was cut back by 3 bases and J by 8 bases. In DNA form, the CDR3 reads TGTGCCAGCAGTTTCTACCCCCTCCAGGGGGTTAACGGCTACACCTTC. This sequence encodes CASSFYPLQGVNGYTF.

This chain links TRBV28 with TRBJ1-1, with TRBD1 matching over 9 bases. This CDR3 has 18 residues. Unmatched junction bases numbered 14, after V lost 6 bases and J lost 0 bases. In germline, CDR1 is MDHEN, CDR2 SYDVKM. CDR3 bases: TGTGCCAGCAGCTATTACAGGGGGCTATGGCGCATGAACACTGAAGCTTTCTTT. This codes for CASSYYRGLWRMNTEAFF.

The chain carries TRBV6-6 and TRBJ1-2, with 8 bases that match TRBD1. V shed 10 bases, J shed 2 bases, and the junction held 6 bases outside the gene matches. The germline CDR1 and CDR2 sequences are MNHNY and SVGAGI (reference sequence). CDR3 length: 13 residues. The chain's CDR3 is CATQDRGNYGYTF. DNA of the CDR3: TGTGCCACTCAAGACAGGGGAAACTATGGCTACACCTTC.

V usage is TRBV28 and J usage is TRBJ2-1, with 11 positions matching TRBD1. The J segment lost 3 bases and the V segment lost 5 bases, leaving 3 bases of the junction unmatched. Per the germline V gene, CDR1 is MDHEN and CDR2 is SYDVKM. This CDR3 contains 15 residues. The CDR3 DNA follows: TGTGCCAGCAGTACCGGGACAGGGGGCTACAATGAGCAGTTCTTC. As protein: CASSTGTGGYNEQFF.

Here the CDR3 DNA reads TGTGCCTGGAGTCGGGAGGGCAATCAGCCCCAGCATTTT. Translating it yields CAWSREGNQPQHF. The chain couples TRBV30 to TRBJ1-5; D is unresolved. CDR3 length: 13 residues. CDR1 GTSNPN and CDR2 SVGIG come from the germline V gene (reference sequence). V was trimmed by 2 bases and J by 2 bases, leaving 7 bases between them.